A single TCR beta chain is shown here with its context. The sample contains more than one DNA sequence encoding this CDR3. This entry is derived from a study of shared clonotypes between healthy human individuals. The deep-level immunoSEQ assay was used. The repertoire was sequenced with immunoSEQ multiplex PCR; TCRdb's copy has only in-frame clones and lacks some. Of fewer than 1.6 million clones in the sample, around 98.5% were seen once. Adults of Caucasian background living in Nashville, Tennessee made up all donors. In the CD4+ fraction, cells were divided into CD45RA+ naive and CD45RA-negative memory subsets. CDR1 is SNHLY, CDR2 FYNNEI, per germline. This CDR3 is 14 amino acids long. With V trimmed by 2 bases and J by 5 bases, 2 bases remained unmatched.

This chain connects TRBV2 to TRBJ1-5; TRBD1 matches at 8 bases. The receptor comes from a man aged 30-40 years in good health. The specimen sequenced was naive CD4+ T cells sorted from blood. Subset specified: CD45RA+ positively selected. Here the CDR3 reads CASSEQGADQPQHF. CDR3 bases: TGTGCCAGCAGTGAACAGGGGGCGGATCAGCCCCAGCATTTT.